The T cell receptor beta chain described here comes from a study of molecular identifiers for immune sequencing clone quantification. This clonotype was recorded only once. A single base separates this from a much larger clone, so it may be a read error. In TCRdb, the PCR reads were re-called with MiXCR into one record per CDR3 protein. The table has 88,000 or so distinct CDR3 sequences, 21% seen once. The length of the CDR3 is 16 residues. J is TRBJ1-4 and V is TRBV5-3; 11 bases agree with TRBD1. TRBV5-3 carries the ORF label, with uncertain function. Sequenced: naive CD8+ T cells from blood, with Jurkat cell RNA spiked in. Subset in this sample: FACS-sorted CD8+CD4-CCR7+CD45RA+ naive T cells. The sequence came from a human donor in good health. Some libraries in this study had Jurkat cell RNA spiked in. CDR3 in DNA: TGTGCCAGCAGCTCACCTACCGGGACAGGGGGTGAAAAACCGTTTTTT. Translated, it gives CASSSPTGTGGEKPFF.